The 3 T cell receptor beta chains listed next were all sequenced from one sample in a study of identical twins' blood T cells. TCRdb re-derived calls from the 5' RACE reads in MiXCR, one entry per CDR3 protein. The table lists 400,000 or so distinct CDR3 sequences, roughly 30% of them singletons. The sequencing sample was made of PBMCs. These receptors were obtained from a woman aged 18-49 years in good health.

This clonotype was counted a few times. This chain joins TRBV5-1 and TRBJ1-2; 7 nucleotides line up with TRBD1. J lost 6 bases, V lost 4 bases, and 6 bases had no gene match. Germline CDR1 SGHRS, CDR2 YFSETQ. CDR3 length: 13 amino acids. As DNA, the CDR3 is TGCGCCAGCAGCCCGGACAGGTCCCATGGCTACACCTTC. It is translated as CASSPDRSHGYTF.

This clonotype has only a few counts. The chain recombines TRBV29-1 with TRBJ2-7; 7 bases align to TRBD2. This CDR3 region has 14 residues. Trimming removed 4 bases from V and 5 bases from J; junction bases left unmatched: 11. Germline V gene sequence: CDR1 SQVTM, CDR2 ANQGSEA. CDR3 bases: TGCAGCGTTGCCGGGGGGAGAGGTTTGGACGAGCAGTACTTC. Its protein product is CSVAGGRGLDEQYF.

On this clonotype itself: This may be a read error: a much more frequent sequence differs by one nucleotide. DNA of the CDR3: TGCAGTGAAACTTTAGGGGCAGCCGCTAACTATGGCTACACCTTC. It codes for CSETLGAAANYGYTF. This chain uses TRBV20-1 with TRBJ1-2, with D possibly matching TRBD1 (5 bases). Germline CDR1 reads DFQATT; CDR2 reads SNEGSKA (reference sequence). The CDR3 totals 15 residues. With 7 bases removed from V and 0 bases from J, the gap between germline ends came to 18 bases.